A selection of T cell receptor beta chains follows, all from one sample in a study of Ad26.COV2.S vaccination and SARS-CoV-2 variants. Generated by immunoSEQ multiplex PCR, the TCRdb table keeps only in-frame clones and is missing some. The table has roughly 680,000 clones, around 90% seen once. The sequences come from peripheral blood, collected in a trial of Ad26.COV2.S vaccine versus placebo. These receptors originate from a person aged 18 to 59 who received the Ad26.COV2.S COVID-19 vaccine or a placebo. Both conserved end residues are part of each CDR3. A D gene is named only where the DNA matches it firmly.

TRBJ1-2,NA,TRBV12-3/TRBV12-4,CASSLTTSGYTF,TGTGCCAGCAGCCTCACAACCTCTGGCTACACCTTC
TRBJ2-1,NA,TRBV19,CASSSGFYNEQFF,TGTGCCAGTAGCTCAGGATTCTACAATGAGCAGTTCTTC
TRBJ1-1,NA,TRBV11-2,CASSSMYSTEAFF,TGTGCCAGCAGCTCGATGTATTCCACTGAAGCTTTCTTT
TRBJ2-3,TRBD2,TRBV5-1,CASSSGAGGSTDTQYF,TGCGCCAGCAGCTCTGGCGCGGGGGGGAGCACAGATACGCAGTATTTT
TRBJ2-6,NA,TRBV30,CAFSGPNSGANVLTF,TGTGCCTTCTCGGGACCGAACTCTGGGGCCAACGTCCTGACTTTC
TRBJ2-1,TRBD2,TRBV4-3,CASSQELAGGRSEQFF,TGCGCCAGCAGCCAAGAACTAGCGGGGGGGCGGAGTGAGCAGTTCTTC
TRBJ2-5,NA,TRBV7-2,CASSTTGGEKTQYF,TGTGCCAGCAGCACAACAGGGGGGGAAAAGACCCAGTACTTC
TRBJ2-2,NA,TRBV9,CASSGPGGTTGELFF,TGTGCCAGCAGCGGCCCCGGCGGAACAACCGGGGAGCTGTTTTTT
TRBJ2-1,TRBD1,TRBV7-8,CASSSSLGQDEQFF,TGTGCCAGCAGCTCATCACTTGGACAGGATGAGCAGTTCTTC
TRBJ1-6,NA,TRBV6-6,CASLVSPYNSPLHF,TGTGCCAGCCTGGTGTCTCCCTATAATTCACCCCTCCACTTT
TRBJ1-5,NA,TRBV3-1/TRBV3-2,CASSQDQRQPQHF,TGTGCCAGCAGCCAAGATCAGAGGCAGCCCCAGCATTTT
TRBJ2-3,NA,TRBV3-1/TRBV3-2,CASSQDLGQDTQYF,TGTGCCAGCAGCCAAGATCTTGGCCAAGATACGCAGTATTTT
TRBJ1-1,TRBD1,TRBV29-1,CSVEKGQVMNTEAFF,TGCAGCGTTGAAAAGGGACAGGTGATGAACACTGAAGCTTTCTTT
TRBJ1-1,NA,TRBV18,CASSPPEQGGNTEAFF,TGTGCCAGCTCACCTCCCGAGCAGGGAGGGAACACTGAAGCTTTCTTT
TRBJ1-6,TRBD1,TRBV9,CASSDGTGYNSPLHF,TGTGCCAGCAGCGATGGGACAGGGTATAATTCACCCCTCCACTTT
TRBJ1-2,NA,TRBV30,CAWSAEPYGYTF,TGTGCCTGGAGCGCGGAACCATATGGCTACACCTTC
TRBJ1-4,NA,TRBV27,CASSFGVRDEKLFF,TGTGCCAGCAGTTTTGGGGTCCGGGATGAAAAACTGTTTTTT
TRBJ2-2,TRBD2,TRBV14,CASSRRLAANTGELFF,TGTGCCAGCAGCCGGAGACTAGCGGCAAACACCGGGGAGCTGTTTTTT
TRBJ1-4,NA,TRBV18,CASSPPGGHNEKLFF,TGTGCCAGCTCACCACCTGGGGGCCACAATGAAAAACTGTTTTTT